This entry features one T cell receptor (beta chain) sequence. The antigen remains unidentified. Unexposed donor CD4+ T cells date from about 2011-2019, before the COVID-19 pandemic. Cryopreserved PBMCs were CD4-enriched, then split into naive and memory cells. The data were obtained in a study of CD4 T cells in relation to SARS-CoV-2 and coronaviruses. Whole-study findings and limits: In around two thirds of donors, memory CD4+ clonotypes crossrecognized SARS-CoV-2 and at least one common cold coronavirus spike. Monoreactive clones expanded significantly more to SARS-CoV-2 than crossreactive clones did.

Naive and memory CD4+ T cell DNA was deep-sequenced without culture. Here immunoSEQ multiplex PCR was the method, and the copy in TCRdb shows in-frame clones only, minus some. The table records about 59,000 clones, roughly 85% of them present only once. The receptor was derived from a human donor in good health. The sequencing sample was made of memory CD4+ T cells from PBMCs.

CDR3 loop: CASSPPPVRRSETQYF. The CDR3 DNA reads as TGTGCCAGCAGTCCTCCCCCGGTTAGACGAAGTGAGACCCAGTACTTC. The chain combines TRBV28 with TRBJ2-5; D is unclear. V lost 5 bases, J lost 5 bases, and 21 bases lay in between. The germline V gene encodes CDR1 MDHEN and CDR2 SYDVKM. The CDR3 is 16 residues long.